These 12 T cell receptor beta chains were all obtained from the same sample, sequenced in a study of CD8+ T cells in alopecia areata. Isolated RNA was reverse transcribed into cDNA used as the sequencing template. Generated by immunoSEQ multiplex PCR, the TCRdb table keeps only in-frame clones and is missing some. Seen here are some 82,000 clones, roughly 51% observed once, and the top ten hold around 6%. Sequencing was carried out using NKG2D-high CD8+ T cells sorted from blood. The receptor set was obtained from a human donor with alopecia areata.

This chain joins TRBV5-4 and TRBJ1-1, with TRBD1 as a possible D gene (5 bases). This CDR3 spans 12 amino acids. V was cut by 2 bases and J by 5 bases, with 7 bases left in between. The V gene's germline CDR1 is SGHNT and CDR2 YYREEE (reference sequence). The CDR3 loop is CASSLGTTEAFF. The CDR3 coding sequence is TGTGCCAGCAGCTTAGGGACGACTGAAGCTTTCTTT.

This sequence joins TRBV27 and TRBJ1-2; 7 nucleotides line up with TRBD1. V was clipped by 5 bases and J by 0 bases; unmatched bases: 6. The CDR3 spans 15 residues. Germline CDR1 is MNHEY and CDR2 is SMNVEV (reference sequence). This CDR3 is CASSPRQGTNYGYTF. As DNA, the CDR3 is TGTGCCAGCAGTCCCAGACAGGGAACTAACTATGGCTACACCTTC.

The chain employs TRBV29-1 and TRBJ2-3; D is perhaps TRBD2 (6 bases). V lost 1 base, J lost 2 bases, and 10 bases lay in between. This CDR3 is 14 amino acids long. The germline V gene encodes CDR1 SQVTM and CDR2 ANQGSEA. The CDR3 nucleotides read TGCAGCGTTGAAGCGGCGGGGACCACAGATACGCAGTATTTT. Translated, it gives CSVEAAGTTDTQYF.

This chain connects TRBV29-1 to TRBJ2-1; weak D call: TRBD1 (5 bases). Between the trimmed V and J ends, which lost 6 bases and 2 bases, there was a span of 11 bases. This CDR3 spans 13 amino acids. Germline V gene sequence: CDR1 SQVTM, CDR2 ANQGSEA. CDR3 region: CSVERTPYNEQFF. The CDR3, as DNA: TGCAGCGTGGAACGGACACCCTACAATGAGCAGTTCTTC.

The rearrangement uses TRBV27 and TRBJ1-5; D is uncertain. The CDR3 is made up of 13 amino acids. Trimming left V 6 bases short and J 2 bases short, with 8 bases between. Per the germline V gene, CDR1 is MNHEY and CDR2 is SMNVEV (reference sequence). The CDR3 is CASSKEGNQPQHF. The CDR3 nucleotides are TGTGCCAGCAGCAAGGAGGGCAATCAGCCCCAGCATTTT.

This clone was observed a few times. CDR3 in DNA: TGTGCCAGCAGCTTTAAGGGCGGCGAGCAGTACTTC. Protein sequence: CASSFKGGEQYF. The J gene is TRBJ2-7, the V gene TRBV7-9; D is uncertain. Deletions cut 3 bases from V and 6 bases from J, with 9 bases between. This CDR3 is 12 amino acids long. CDR1 and CDR2 from the germline V gene are SEHNR and FQNEAQ (reference sequence). The complete variable domain, with remaining parts taken from reference TRBV7-9 and TRBJ2-7, reads DTGVSQNPRHKITKRGQNVTFRCDPISEHNRLYWYRQTLGQGPEFLTYFQNEAQLEKSRLLSDRFSAERPKGSFSTLEIQRTEQGDSAMYLCASSFKGGEQYFGPGTRLTVT.

The rearrangement uses TRBV27 and TRBJ2-7, with a weak D call TRBD2 (5 bases). Germline values: CDR1 MNHEY, CDR2 SMNVEV (reference sequence). Between the trimmed V and J ends, which lost 2 bases and 4 bases, there was a span of 12 bases. The CDR3 extends over 14 amino acids. CDR3 in amino acids: CASSLGPSGYEQYF. The DNA for the CDR3 is TGTGCCAGCAGTTTAGGACCCTCGGGGTACGAGCAGTACTTC.

This clone was detected only a few times. The V and J genes are TRBV29-1 and TRBJ2-7; 12 bases are a match to TRBD1. V shed 0 bases, J shed 7 bases, and the junction held 4 bases outside the gene matches. The CDR3 consists of 14 residues. The germline V gene encodes CDR1 SQVTM and CDR2 ANQGSEA. Here the CDR3 reads CSVEDRDRGREQYF. For the CDR3, the DNA is TGCAGCGTTGAAGACCGGGACAGGGGGCGTGAGCAGTACTTC.

The genes are TRBV4-1 and TRBJ2-5, with D perhaps TRBD2 (5 bases). CDR3 size: 16 residues. Germline V gene sequence: CDR1 MGHRA, CDR2 YSYEKL. Between the trimmed V and J ends, which lost 0 bases and 2 bases, there was a span of 13 bases. The CDR3, as DNA: TGCGCCAGCAGCCAAGAAAACGGAGCGGTGCAAGAGACCCAGTACTTC. It specifies CASSQENGAVQETQYF.

This clone turned up a few times. The genes are TRBV4-1 and TRBJ1-2; D is uncertain. Deletions cut 1 base from V and 6 bases from J, with 6 bases between. CDR3 length: 12 residues. The V gene's germline CDR1 is MGHRA and CDR2 YSYEKL. The CDR3 sequence is CASSQGDHGYTF. CDR3 DNA sequence: TGCGCCAGCAGCCAAGGTGATCATGGCTACACCTTC.

This chain connects TRBV2 to TRBJ2-7, with unresolved D. The V gene's germline CDR1 is SNHLY and CDR2 FYNNEI. Trimming took off 4 bases at V and 6 bases at J, with 4 bases between the two ends. The CDR3 has 10 amino acids. CDR3 nucleotide sequence: TGTGCCAGCAGTGGAACCGAGCAGTACTTC. It codes for CASSGTEQYF.

CDR3 sequence: CASSSVGLATYEQYF. CDR3 coding DNA: TGCGCCAGCAGCTCGGTCGGACTAGCGACCTACGAGCAGTACTTC. The rearrangement uses TRBV5-1 and TRBJ2-7, with 9 bases lining up with TRBD2. Germline V gene lookup returns CDR1 SGHRS and CDR2 YFSETQ. V lost 3 bases and J lost 2; bases outside the gene matches: 6. The CDR3 has 15 amino acids.